The 21 T cell receptor beta chains below all came from one sample that was sequenced in a study of T cell responses to AZD1222 COVID-19 vaccine. TCRdb's table, derived via immunoSEQ multiplex PCR, lists solely in-frame clones and lacks some. Of 100,000 to 150,000 clones in the sample, 85% to 90% were seen once. Sequenced material: peripheral blood, taken on day 0 of AZD1222 vaccination. Receptors originate from an adult in good health.

This chain joins TRBV3-1 (or the pseudogene TRBV3-2) and TRBJ1-2; 7 bases map to TRBD1. Germline V gives CDR1 LGHDT, CDR2 YNNKEL (reference sequence). This CDR3 region has 16 residues. The ends lost 2 bases at V and 2 bases at J; junction bases unmatched: 8. The CDR3 coding sequence is TGTGCCAGCAGCCAACTAGGACAGGACAGCAACTATGGCTACACCTTC. Protein: CASSQLGQDSNYGYTF.

The chain employs TRBV6-5 and TRBJ1-6; tentative D call: TRBD1 (5 bases). Trimming left V 6 bases short and J 10 bases short, with 10 bases between. CDR1 and CDR2 from the germline V gene are MNHEY and SVGAGI. The CDR3 loop spans 12 amino acids. The chain's CDR3 is CASRAGRSPLHF. The DNA of the CDR3 is TGTGCCAGCAGGGCAGGGAGGTCACCCCTCCACTTT.

This clone was detected once. The CDR3 sequence: CASSLIQPGTFF. Here the CDR3 DNA reads TGTGCCAGCAGCCTTATCCAACCCGGGACGTTCTTC. The chain links TRBV7-8 to TRBJ2-1, with D perhaps TRBD1 or TRBD2 (5 bases each). This CDR3 region has 12 residues. Looked up from germline, CDR1 is SGHVS and CDR2 is FQNEAQ. V gave up 5 bases and J gave up 15 bases, with 17 bases separating them.

The genes are TRBV7-2 and TRBJ1-5, with TRBD1 as a possible D gene (6 bases). This CDR3 has 15 amino acids. V was pared by 2 bases and J by 0 bases, with 8 bases between. CDR1 and CDR2 (germline): SGHTA, FQGNSA. The DNA of the CDR3 is TGTGCCAGCAGCTTAAGGGGGTTTAGCAATCAGCCCCAGCATTTT. This gives the protein CASSLRGFSNQPQHF.

This rearrangement joins TRBV3-1 (or the pseudogene TRBV3-2) to TRBJ1-2; D may be TRBD1 (6 bases). The CDR3 is 15 amino acids. Germline V gene sequence: CDR1 LGHDT, CDR2 YNNKEL (reference sequence). V lost 4 bases, J lost 3 bases, and 15 bases lay in between. The chain's CDR3 is CASSPLGGSDYGYTF. As DNA, the CDR3 is TGTGCCAGCAGCCCCTTGGGGGGCAGTGACTATGGCTACACCTTC.

This clone has only a few counts. J is TRBJ1-6 and V is TRBV6-4, with D unresolved. Deletions cut 5 bases from V and 14 bases from J, with 19 bases between. CDR1 and CDR2 (germline): MRHNA, SNTAGT. There are 14 residues in the CDR3. In DNA, the CDR3 is TGTGCCAGCAGTATCAGCCCCGACGGACGCTCCCTCCACTTT. Amino acid sequence: CASSISPDGRSLHF.

The CDR3 DNA sequence: TGTGCCAGCAGCCGGAGCGGTAACTCCTATAATTCACCCCTCCACTTT. As protein: CASSRSGNSYNSPLHF. The chain has TRBV7-2 and TRBJ1-6, with D uncertain. V was cut by 5 bases and J by 0 bases, with 11 bases left in between. The CDR3 extends over 16 amino acids. Germline V CDR1 and CDR2: SGHTA, FQGNSA.

This chain uses TRBV3-1 (or the pseudogene TRBV3-2) with TRBJ1-6, with a possible D match to TRBD1 (5 bases). The CDR3 consists of 14 residues. Trimming stripped 1 base from V and 15 bases from J, with 16 bases between. Germline assignment: CDR1 LGHDT and CDR2 YNNKEL (reference sequence). The DNA of the CDR3 is TGTGCCAGCAGCCAAGGACGGGGGGTGTCGAACCTCCACTTT. As protein: CASSQGRGVSNLHF.

As DNA, the CDR3 is TGCGCCAGCAGCCCCACTGAAACGAGTAGCGGGGGACAGGTTCAGTACTTC. Protein sequence: CASSPTETSSGGQVQYF. The chain has TRBV4-1 and TRBJ2-4, with D possibly being TRBD2 (9 bases). V lost 4 bases and J lost 11, with 27 bases in between. The CDR3 runs 17 residues. CDR1 and CDR2 (germline): MGHRA, YSYEKL.

The chain carries TRBV9 and TRBJ1-1; unclear D gene. In germline, CDR1 is SGDLS, CDR2 YYNGEE. The CDR3 is made up of 13 amino acids. The V end was cut by 4 bases, the J end by 5 bases, with 12 bases between. CDR3 coding DNA: TGTGCCAGCAGCCCTGGAGGCGGAACTGAAGCTTTCTTT. Amino acids: CASSPGGGTEAFF.

This clone was seen a handful of times. The chain uses TRBV6-5 and TRBJ2-3; 9 bases map to TRBD2. The junction had 6 bases not matched to a gene; V was cut back by 5 bases and J by 3 bases. Germline-derived CDR1 and CDR2 are MNHEY and SVGAGI. The CDR3 has 15 residues. The CDR3 region has the DNA TGTGCCAGCAGTAACATGGGACTAGCTACAGATACGCAGTATTTT. The encoded protein is CASSNMGLATDTQYF.

This clone was found once. This chain uses TRBV6-6 with TRBJ1-2; 7 bases line up with TRBD1. The trim removed 2 bases at V and 1 base at J, leaving 4 bases unmatched. From germline, CDR1 is MNHNY and CDR2 SVGAGI (reference sequence). This CDR3 is 15 amino acids long. CDR3 DNA sequence: TGTGCCAGCAGTTACGGGACAGCGGGTAACTATGGCTACACCTTC. This translates into CASSYGTAGNYGYTF.

The chain uses TRBV28 and TRBJ2-7; D could derive from TRBD1 or TRBD2 (5 bases each). V lost 5 bases and J 3 bases, leaving 20 bases between the germline ends. Per the germline V gene, CDR1 is MDHEN and CDR2 is SYDVKM. This CDR3 comprises 16 residues. CDR3 amino acids: CASSLTRAMGRYEQYF. For the CDR3, the DNA is TGTGCCAGCAGTCTAACTCGAGCTATGGGACGCTACGAGCAGTACTTC.

This chain uses TRBV2 with TRBJ2-7, with D tentatively TRBD1 (6 bases). This CDR3 has 13 residues. Germline CDR1 is SNHLY and CDR2 is FYNNEI. Trimming took 7 bases from V and 0 from J, leaving 10 bases between them. The chain's CDR3 is CASIKTGSYEQYF. CDR3 DNA: TGTGCCAGCATCAAGACAGGCTCCTACGAGCAGTACTTC.

The chain employs TRBV7-2 and TRBJ1-5; D remains unclear. The germline CDR1 and CDR2 sequences are SGHTA and FQGNSA. V lost 5 bases and J 4 bases, leaving 12 bases between the germline ends. The CDR3 is made up of 14 amino acids. The CDR3 here is CASSPGPLNQPQHF. The CDR3 DNA sequence: TGTGCCAGCAGCCCGGGCCCGCTTAATCAGCCCCAGCATTTT.

The sample holds one count of this clone. The chain couples TRBV18 to TRBJ1-4; 9 bases fit TRBD1. This CDR3 is 14 amino acids long. The trim removed 3 bases at V and 8 bases at J, leaving 4 bases unmatched. Per the germline V gene, CDR1 is KGHSH and CDR2 is LQKENI. The DNA for the CDR3 is TGTGCCAGCTCACCGGGACAGGGTAGGGAAAAACTGTTTTTT. Its protein product is CASSPGQGREKLFF.

The genes are TRBV3-1 (or the pseudogene TRBV3-2) and TRBJ1-3, with D tentatively TRBD1 (5 bases). Germline assignment: CDR1 LGHDT and CDR2 YNNKEL (reference sequence). This CDR3 contains 17 residues. Trimming stripped 1 base from V and 0 bases from J, with 13 bases between. The DNA of the CDR3 is TGTGCCAGCAGCCAAGCGGGGGGGAATCCCTCTGGAAACACCATATATTTT. Protein product: CASSQAGGNPSGNTIYF.

The CDR3 nucleotides are TGTGCCACCAGTGCCGCGGGGAAGTATGGCTACACCTTC. Protein: CATSAAGKYGYTF. The rearrangement joins TRBV24-1 to TRBJ1-2; D remains ambiguous. V lost 5 bases and J lost 5, with 11 bases in between. CDR1 KGHDR and CDR2 SFDVKD come from the germline V gene. This CDR3 spans 13 amino acids.

This chain joins TRBV19 and TRBJ1-2; possibly TRBD1 for D (6 bases). CDR1 and CDR2 (germline): LNHDA, SQIVND (reference sequence). This CDR3 is 14 amino acids long. Trimming pared 7 bases from V and 8 bases from J, leaving 20 bases between. DNA for the CDR3: TGTGCCAGTATCCCCGAGGGGGACCGGGGGGGCTACACCTTC. This codes for CASIPEGDRGGYTF.

This clone has just a few counts. The V gene is TRBV6-2 or TRBV6-3, the J gene TRBJ2-7; D is tentatively TRBD1 or TRBD2 (5 bases each). V was shortened by 4 bases and J by 2 bases, with 21 bases between the two germline ends. CDR1 is MNHEY, CDR2 SVGEGT, per germline. There are 17 residues in the CDR3. In DNA, the CDR3 is TGTGCCAGCAGTTCCTCCGACTTGGGACGACGAACCTACGAGCAGTACTTC. This sequence encodes CASSSSDLGRRTYEQYF.

The V call is TRBV9, the J call TRBJ1-6; D is uncertain. V was clipped by 2 bases and J by 6 bases, with 15 bases between them. The length of the CDR3 is 16 residues. In germline, CDR1 is SGDLS, CDR2 YYNGEE. CDR3 nucleotides: TGTGCCAGCAGCGTGGGCAGTCATAACTCTAATTCACCCCTCCACTTT. The encoded protein is CASSVGSHNSNSPLHF.